Here is one T cell receptor (beta chain) with its context. Its antigen is currently unknown. Profiling relied on immunoSEQ multiplex PCR, and the TCRdb table lists in-frame clones only, not all of them. The top ten clones hold around 10% of a sample with fewer than 200,000 clones, around 90% of them seen once. The sample comes from a study of T cell responses to AZD1222 COVID-19 vaccine. Per germline, CDR1 SGHRS and CDR2 YFSETQ. There are 15 residues in the CDR3. V lost 6 bases, J lost 2 bases, and 6 bases stayed unmatched. General study results and limits: CD4 TCRs linked to vaccination spanned spike, dominating at 160-218 and 743-854. Spike-specific TCR breadth and depth rose after two AZD1222 doses. The donor group comprised mostly white British people and more females; the analysis possibly underestimated clonal diversity. Just six AZD1222 recipients tested seropositive at baseline.

The origin of this receptor is an adult who received the AZD1222 COVID-19 vaccine. V and J are TRBV5-1 and TRBJ2-3; TRBD1 matches 10 bases. Sequences were derived from peripheral blood, sampled 28 days after the second AZD1222 dose. Written as DNA, the CDR3 is TGCGCCAGCACGCCTAGACAGGGGGCCACAGATACGCAGTATTTT. Translating gives CASTPRQGATDTQYF. The entire variable domain, with the rest obtained from reference TRBV5-1 and TRBJ2-3, is as follows: KAGVTQTPRYLIKTRGQQVTLSCSPISGHRSVSWYQQTPGQGLQFLFEYFSETQRNKGNFPGRFSGRQFSNSRSEMNVSTLELGDSALYLCASTPRQGATDTQYFGPGTRLTVL.